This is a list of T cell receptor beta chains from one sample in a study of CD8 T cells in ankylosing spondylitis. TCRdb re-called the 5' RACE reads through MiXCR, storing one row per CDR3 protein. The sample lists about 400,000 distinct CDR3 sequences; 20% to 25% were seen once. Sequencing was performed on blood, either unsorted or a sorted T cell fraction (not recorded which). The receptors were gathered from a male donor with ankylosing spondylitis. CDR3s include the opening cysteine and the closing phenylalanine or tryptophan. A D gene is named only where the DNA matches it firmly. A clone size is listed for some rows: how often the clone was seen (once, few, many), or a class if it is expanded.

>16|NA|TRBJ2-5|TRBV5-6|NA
TGTGCCAGCAGCCTTAAAAGGAGGGAGTACCAAGAGACCCAGTACTTC
CASSLKRREYQETQYF
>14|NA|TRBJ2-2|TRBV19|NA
TGTGCCAGTAGTATAGATAGAGGTATCGGGGAGCTGTTTTTT
CASSIDRGIGELFF
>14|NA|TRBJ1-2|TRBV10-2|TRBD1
TGCGCCAGCCGCGCAGGGGGCTATTACTATGGCTACACCTTC
CASRAGGYYYGYTF
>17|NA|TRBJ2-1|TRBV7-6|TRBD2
TGTGCCAGCAGCTTAAGGTTTAGCGGGAGTTCCTACAATGAGCAGTTCTTC
CASSLRFSGSSYNEQFF
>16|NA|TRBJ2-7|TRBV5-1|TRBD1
TGCGCCAGCAGCTTGGGGGGGACAGGGGAGGCCTACGAGCAGTACTTC
CASSLGGTGEAYEQYF
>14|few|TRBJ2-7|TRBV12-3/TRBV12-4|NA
TGTGCCAGCAGTTCCGGACGCGGGGTTGGCGAGCAGTACTTC
CASSSGRGVGEQYF
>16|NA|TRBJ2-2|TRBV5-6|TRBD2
TGTGCCAGCAGCTTCAGGGGACTAGCTAACACCGGGGAGCTGTTTTTT
CASSFRGLANTGELFF
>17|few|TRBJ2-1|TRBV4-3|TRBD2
TGCGCCAGCAGCTTCTCGGGGAGCGGGAACTCTTTCGATGAGCAGTTCTTC
CASSFSGSGNSFDEQFF
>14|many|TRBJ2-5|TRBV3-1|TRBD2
TGTGCCAGCAGCAAACTAGCGGGACGGGAGACCCAGTACTTC
CASSKLAGRETQYF
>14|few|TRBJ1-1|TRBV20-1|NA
TGCAGTGCTAGAGATAACAGGCGGGCCACTGAAGCTTTCTTT
CSARDNRRATEAFF
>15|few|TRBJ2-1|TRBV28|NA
TGTGCCAGCAGTTTACTCCAGACTTCCTACAATGAGCAGTTCTTC
CASSLLQTSYNEQFF
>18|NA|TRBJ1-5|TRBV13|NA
TGTGCCTTCTGCCGTCTTGGTGGGGGCGCGGGAGGAGGTCAGCCCCAGCATTTT
CAFCRLGGGAGGGQPQHF
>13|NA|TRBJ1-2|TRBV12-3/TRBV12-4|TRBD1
TGTGCCAGCACCGTGACAGGGGTGGATGGCTACACCTTC
CASTVTGVDGYTF
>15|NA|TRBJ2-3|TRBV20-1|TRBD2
TGCAGTGCTCCTAGACTAGCGGGAGGTCGAGATACGCAGTATTTT
CSAPRLAGGRDTQYF
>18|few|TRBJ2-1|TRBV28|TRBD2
TGTGCCAGCAGTTTATTGCCGAGGACTAGCGGGAGAATGGGTGAGCAGTTCTTC
CASSLLPRTSGRMGEQFF
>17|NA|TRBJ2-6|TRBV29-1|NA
TGCAGCGTTGAAGATCCCTCCGGAGGGGCTGGGGCCAACGTCCTGACTTTC
CSVEDPSGGAGANVLTF
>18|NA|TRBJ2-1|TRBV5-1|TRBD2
TGCGCCAGCAGCTTACCTGGACTAGCGGGAGGGATAACTAATGAGCAGTTCTTC
CASSLPGLAGGITNEQFF
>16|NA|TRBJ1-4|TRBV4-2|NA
TGTGCCAGCAGCCAAGATACACAGTCAACTAATGAAAAACTGTTTTTT
CASSQDTQSTNEKLFF
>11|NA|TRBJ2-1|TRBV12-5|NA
TGTGCTAGTGGTTTGGTAATGGGGCAGTTCTTC
CASGLVMGQFF
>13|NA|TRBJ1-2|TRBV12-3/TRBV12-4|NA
TGTGCCGTCCAGAGGGGGTATGGAGATGGCTACACCTTC
CAVQRGYGDGYTF
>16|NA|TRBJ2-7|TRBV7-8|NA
TGTGCCAGCAGCTTAGCGCCTTTGACAGGATCCTACGAGCAGTACTTC
CASSLAPLTGSYEQYF
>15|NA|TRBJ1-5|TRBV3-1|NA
TGTGCCAGCAGCCAAGCATTCCAAAGAGATCAGCCCCAGCATTTT
CASSQAFQRDQPQHF
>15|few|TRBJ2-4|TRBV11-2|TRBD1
TGTGCCAGCAGCCGGGACAGCCTAGCCAAAAACATTCAGTACTTC
CASSRDSLAKNIQYF
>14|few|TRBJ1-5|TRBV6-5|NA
TGTGCCAGCAGTTACCGGCCAGGCAATCAGCCCCAGCATTTT
CASSYRPGNQPQHF
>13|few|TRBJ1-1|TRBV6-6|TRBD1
TGTGCCACCTACAGGGGTCTAGGTACTGAAGCTTTCTTT
CATYRGLGTEAFF
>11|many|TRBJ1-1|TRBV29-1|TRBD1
TGCAGCGTGGGCAGGGGGGGGACGACTTTCTTT
CSVGRGGTTFF
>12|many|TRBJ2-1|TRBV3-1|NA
TGTGCCAGTAGGGGAGGCTCGAATGAGCAGTTCTTC
CASRGGSNEQFF
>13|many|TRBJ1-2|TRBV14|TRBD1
TGTGCCAGCAGCCGGGACAGAGACTATGGCTACACCTTC
CASSRDRDYGYTF
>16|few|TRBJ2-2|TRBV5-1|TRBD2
TGCGCCAGCCGTCCTAGCGGGAGGTTGGACACCGGGGAGCTGTTTTTT
CASRPSGRLDTGELFF
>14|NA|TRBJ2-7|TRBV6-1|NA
TGTGCCAGCAGTGGGGGTCACCCACGGTACGAGCAGTACTTC
CASSGGHPRYEQYF
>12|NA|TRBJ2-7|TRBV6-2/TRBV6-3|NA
TGTGCCAGCAGTGGCTCCGGATACGAGCAGTACTTC
CASSGSGYEQYF
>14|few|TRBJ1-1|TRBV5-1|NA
TGCGCCAGCAGTCTTCTATGGGGGAGCACTGAAGCTTTCTTT
CASSLLWGSTEAFF
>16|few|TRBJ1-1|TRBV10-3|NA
TGTGCCATCAGTGAAAGAGGTAACCGGTTAAACACTGAAGCTTTCTTT
CAISERGNRLNTEAFF
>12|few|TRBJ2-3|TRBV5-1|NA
TGCGCCAGCAGCCGGTCGTTAGATACGCAGTATTTT
CASSRSLDTQYF
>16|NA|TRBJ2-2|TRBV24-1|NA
TGTGCCACCAGTGATTCGACAGGTCCGGACACCGGGGAGCTGTTTTTT
CATSDSTGPDTGELFF
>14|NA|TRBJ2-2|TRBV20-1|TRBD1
TGCAGTGCTCTGGACAGGGGGTTCACCGGGGAGCTGTTTTTT
CSALDRGFTGELFF
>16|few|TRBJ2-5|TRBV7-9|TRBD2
TGTGCCAGCAGCTCGGGACTAGCGGGAGGTTCAGAGACCCAGTACTTC
CASSSGLAGGSETQYF
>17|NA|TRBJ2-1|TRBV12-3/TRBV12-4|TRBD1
TGTGCCAGCAGTTTTAGGGTTTGGGGGGACAGGGGGAATGAGCAGTTCTTC
CASSFRVWGDRGNEQFF
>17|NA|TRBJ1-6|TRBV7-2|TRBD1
TGTGCCAGCAGCTTGAATTCGCCAGGGGGCGCGTATTCACCCCTCCACTTT
CASSLNSPGGAYSPLHF
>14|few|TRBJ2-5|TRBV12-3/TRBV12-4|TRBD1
TGTGCCAGCAGTACAGACAGGGGTGGAGGGACCCAGTACTTC
CASSTDRGGGTQYF
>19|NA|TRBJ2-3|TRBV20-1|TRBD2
TGCAGTGCTCGAACCTTACCCCTTGGACTAGCGGGAGGGTTAGATACGCAGTATTTT
CSARTLPLGLAGGLDTQYF
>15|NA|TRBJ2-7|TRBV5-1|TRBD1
TGCGCCAGCAGCTTCTCCGGGACAGGCTCCTACGAGCAGTACTTC
CASSFSGTGSYEQYF
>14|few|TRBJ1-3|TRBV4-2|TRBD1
TGTGCCAGCAGCCTGAGGGGGCTTAGGAACACCATATATTTT
CASSLRGLRNTIYF
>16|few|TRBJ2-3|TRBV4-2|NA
TGTGCCAGCAGCCAAGACCCGCGGGGTAGCACAGATACGCAGTATTTT
CASSQDPRGSTDTQYF
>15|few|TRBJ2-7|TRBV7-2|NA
TGTGCCAGCAGCTTAGAGGGGCTATATACTTACGAGCAGTACTTC
CASSLEGLYTYEQYF
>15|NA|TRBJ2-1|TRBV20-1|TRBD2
TGCAGTGCTAGACAAGCGGGAGGATCCTACAATGAGCAGTTCTTC
CSARQAGGSYNEQFF
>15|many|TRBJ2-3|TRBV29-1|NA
TGCAGCGTTGAAGGCCGGGGCGGAGGGGCAGATACGCAGTATTTT
CSVEGRGGGADTQYF
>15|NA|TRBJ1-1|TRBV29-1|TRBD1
TGCAGCGTATCCGGGACAGGGGGCATGAACACTGAAGCTTTCTTT
CSVSGTGGMNTEAFF
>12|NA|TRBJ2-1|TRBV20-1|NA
TGCAGTGCTGGTGACAGTCCTCGTGAGCAGTTCTTC
CSAGDSPREQFF
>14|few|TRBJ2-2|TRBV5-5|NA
TGTGCCAGCAGCCCTATGACGAACACCGGGGAGCTGTTTTTT
CASSPMTNTGELFF
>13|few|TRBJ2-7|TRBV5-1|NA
TGCGCCAGCAGCTTGGATCTGACAGTCGAGCAGTACTTC
CASSLDLTVEQYF
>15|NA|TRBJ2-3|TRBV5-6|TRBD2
TGTGCCAGCAGCTTGTTGAAGCGGGAGGGCCATACGCAGTATTTT
CASSLLKREGHTQYF